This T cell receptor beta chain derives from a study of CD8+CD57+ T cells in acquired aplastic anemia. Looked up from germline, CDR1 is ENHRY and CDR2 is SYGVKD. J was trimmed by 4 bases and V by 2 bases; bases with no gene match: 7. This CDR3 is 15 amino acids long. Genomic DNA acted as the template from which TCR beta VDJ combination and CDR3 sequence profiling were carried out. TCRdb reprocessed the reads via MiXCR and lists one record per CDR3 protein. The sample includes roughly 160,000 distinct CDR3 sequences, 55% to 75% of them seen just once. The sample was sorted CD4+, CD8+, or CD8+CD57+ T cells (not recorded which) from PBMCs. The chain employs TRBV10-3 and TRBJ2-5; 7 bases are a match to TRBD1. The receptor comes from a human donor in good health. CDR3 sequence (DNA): TGTGCCATCAGTGAGGAGGTAGGGGGCAGAGAGACCCAGTACTTC. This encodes CAISEEVGGRETQYF.